This T cell receptor beta chain appears in the sequencing data of a study of T-cell reconstitution after alpha-beta-depleted transplantation in children (dated by TCRdb to 2016 to 2017). Study-wide context: Using TCR repertoire profiling, the study quantitatively followed how T-cell immune reconstitution unfolded in children after TCRalphabeta/CD19-depleted allogeneic hematopoietic cell transplantation.

In the case of this clonotype: Its antigen remains undetermined. No base-level quality is on record; no much larger clone is a single base apart.

V sheds 5 bases and J sheds 5 bases, leaving 15 bases between their ends. From cysteine to phenylalanine, the CDR3 is 14 amino acids long. Of all the DNA, just the CDR3 is kept, 42 bases in frame from base 1. Per the germline V gene, MNHEY is the CDR1 and SVGEGT is the CDR2. The library was generated by PCR. Sequencing used an Illumina HiSeq 2500. To normalize quantification of the TCRbeta repertoire, the TCR libraries were built with molecular barcoding that relied on unique molecular identifiers. TCRdb ran its own pipeline on the public reads, namely fastp trimming at Q25 and MiXCR clone calling, and kept in-frame beta chains. When rows share a CDR3 protein, they turn into one entry using the most common DNA and genes. This sample holds roughly 610,000 distinct CDR3 sequences; over 9.5% were observed only once. Roughly 3.9% of the sample is held by the ten biggest clonotypes.

The source is a human donor who donated a stem cell graft to a child with acute myeloid leukemia. Here the sequenced sample was PBMCs from the stem cell graft donor, taken from the stem cell graft. The rearranged segments are TRBV6-2 or TRBV6-3 and TRBJ1-1; the D gene assignment is ambiguous. The CDR3 region has the sequence CASSPGEIGTEAFF. The sequenced DNA: TGTGCCAGCAGTCCCGGGGAAATCGGGACTGAAGCTTTCTTT.